A single T cell receptor beta chain is shown here with its context. The antigen is not known. The data stem from a study of CD4 T cells in relation to SARS-CoV-2 and coronaviruses. Across the whole study: After 10 to 11 days of antigen culture, PBMC TCR beta CDR3s were sequenced. Study-wide points: Compared with monoreactive clones, crossreactive clones showed significantly weaker SARS-CoV-2 expansion.

CD4+ T cells from unexposed donors were obtained before the COVID-19 pandemic (2011-2018). CD4+ T cells were isolated from the cells after around 9 days of culture. As cell numbers allowed, unexposed-donor CD4+ T cells faced SARS-CoV-2 S/N and four cold-coronavirus spikes. Repertoires were generated with immunoSEQ multiplex PCR, while TCRdb's copy carries only in-frame clones and drops some. The sample includes 23,000 or so clones, around 76% of them seen just once. This CDR3 has 13 amino acids. Trimming stripped 7 bases from V and 9 bases from J, with 16 bases between. Germline V CDR1 and CDR2: LNHDA, SQIVND (reference sequence).

The receptor was isolated from a human donor in good health. Sequencing input: CD4+ T cells from PBMCs, cultured in vitro. The chain employs TRBV19 and TRBJ2-1, with D uncertain. Here the CDR3 DNA reads TGTGCCAGTAACCAAAGAATAGGTGCTGAGCAGTTCTTC. This gives the protein CASNQRIGAEQFF.